This T cell receptor beta chain emerged from a study of T cell responses to AZD1222 COVID-19 vaccine. Looked up from germline, CDR1 is MNHEY and CDR2 is SVGEGT. The V gene lost 4 bases and the J gene lost 1 base, with 8 bases spanning the gap. The CDR3 is 14 residues long. General study results and limits: It was only after the peak T cell response that any repertoires were sampled. Two doses of AZD1222 preceded a rise in Spike-specific TCR breadth and depth.

On this clone: Its antigen is not known.

The method was immunoSEQ multiplex PCR; TCRdb's version includes in-frame clones alone and lacks a portion of them. This sample yields under 100,000 clones, of which 80% to 90% are seen a single time; 9.5% to 13% belongs to the top ten. This receptor was obtained from an adult who received the AZD1222 COVID-19 vaccine. This specimen was peripheral blood, taken 28 days after the second AZD1222 dose. V gene TRBV6-2 or TRBV6-3 combines with J gene TRBJ1-5, with TRBD1 as a possible D gene (6 bases). The CDR3 coding sequence is TGTGCCAGCAGTTCCACAGGGAGCAATCAGCCCCAGCATTTT. This codes for CASSSTGSNQPQHF.